The clone carrying this TCR beta chain was seen once. This entry belongs to a study of blood T cell repertoires in COVID-19. V shed 1 base, J shed 4 bases, and the junction held 6 bases outside the gene matches. CDR3 size: 15 residues. Germline CDR1 LNHNV, CDR2 YYDKDF (reference sequence). Original methodology: Nucleated cell number was recorded as an estimate derived from reference gene primer amplification. Generated by immunoSEQ multiplex PCR, the TCRdb table keeps only in-frame clones and is missing some. V and J calls plus clone size are reproduced from that table; the DNA served to infer D and trimming. The sample has about 100,000 clones; more than 85% are singletons.

The chain joins TRBV15 to TRBJ1-2; TRBD1 matches 7 bases. The receptor was derived from a man in his fifties with active COVID-19. The sequenced sample consisted of peripheral blood. CDR3 residues: CATSRGTGEGYGYTF. DNA of the CDR3: TGTGCCACCAGCAGAGGTACAGGGGAAGGCTATGGCTACACCTTC.